This T cell receptor (beta chain) was found in a study of spatial heterogeneity in lung cancer. Study at large: Detection consistently captured more beta-chain sequences than alpha-chain sequences. In the raw reads, each unique TCR and UMI combination was present more than ten times on average.

CDR1 is SGHRS, CDR2 YFSETQ, per germline. Germline trimming cut 4 bases from V and 1 base from J; bases unmatched to any gene: 7. This CDR3 spans 16 amino acids. Single TCR cDNA molecules each had their own unique molecular identifier. TCRdb passed the 5' RACE reads through MiXCR, listing each CDR3 protein once. The table has about 13,000 distinct CDR3 sequences, about 5% seen once; the top ten hold roughly 35%. Regarding time point: sample taken at primary tumor resection. Unsorted whole RNA of tumor, nontumor lung or frozen PBMC was sequenced. Patients with untreated early-stage non-small cell lung cancer, numbering roughly 69, were the donors. As regards this clonotype: In a library made to pick up alpha chains, this beta chain is a stray read with a size that means little.

This sequence originates from a human donor with early-stage non-small cell lung cancer. Source: lung tumor tissue, taken at surgery. The chain uses TRBV5-1 and TRBJ2-3, with 9 positions matching TRBD1. The DNA of the CDR3 is TGCGCCAGCAGCCCCGGGGGACAGGGCCGCACAGATACGCAGTATTTT. As protein: CASSPGGQGRTDTQYF.